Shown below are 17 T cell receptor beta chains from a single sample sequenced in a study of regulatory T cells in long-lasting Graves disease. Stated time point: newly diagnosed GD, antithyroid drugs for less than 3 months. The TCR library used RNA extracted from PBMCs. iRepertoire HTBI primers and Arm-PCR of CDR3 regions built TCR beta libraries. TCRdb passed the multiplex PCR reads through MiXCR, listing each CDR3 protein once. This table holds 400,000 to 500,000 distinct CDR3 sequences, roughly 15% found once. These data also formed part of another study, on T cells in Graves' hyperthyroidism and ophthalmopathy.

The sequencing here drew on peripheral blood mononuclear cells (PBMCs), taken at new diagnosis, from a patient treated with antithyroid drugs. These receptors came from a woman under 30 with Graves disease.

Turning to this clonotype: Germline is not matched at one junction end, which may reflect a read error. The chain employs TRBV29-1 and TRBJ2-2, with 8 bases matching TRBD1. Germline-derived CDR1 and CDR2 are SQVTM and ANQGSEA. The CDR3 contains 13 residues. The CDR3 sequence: CSADRGNTGELSF. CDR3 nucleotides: TGCAGCGCAGACAGGGGTAACACCGGGGAGCTGTCTTTT.

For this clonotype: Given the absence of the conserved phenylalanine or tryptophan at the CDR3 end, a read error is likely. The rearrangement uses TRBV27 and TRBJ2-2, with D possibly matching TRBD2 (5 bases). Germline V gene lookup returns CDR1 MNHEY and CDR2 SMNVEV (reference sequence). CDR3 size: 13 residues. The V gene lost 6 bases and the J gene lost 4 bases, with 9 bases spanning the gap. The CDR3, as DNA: TGTGCCAGCAGCATACGGGGCACCGGGGAGCTGTTTATT. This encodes CASSIRGTGELFI.

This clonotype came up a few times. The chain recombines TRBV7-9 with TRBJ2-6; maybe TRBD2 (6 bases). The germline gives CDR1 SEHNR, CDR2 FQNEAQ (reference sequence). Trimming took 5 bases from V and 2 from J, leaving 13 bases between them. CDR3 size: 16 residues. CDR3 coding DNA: TGTGCCAGCAGCCACATTTCGGGGGCTGGGGCCAACGTCCTGACTTTC. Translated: CASSHISGAGANVLTF.

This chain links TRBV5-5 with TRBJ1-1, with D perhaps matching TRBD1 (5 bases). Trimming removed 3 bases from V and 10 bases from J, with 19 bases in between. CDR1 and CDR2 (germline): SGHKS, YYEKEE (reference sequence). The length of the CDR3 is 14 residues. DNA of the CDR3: TGTGCCAGCAGCTCGGCGGGTGGGGGGACCGGAGCTTTCTTT. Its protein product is CASSSAGGGTGAFF.

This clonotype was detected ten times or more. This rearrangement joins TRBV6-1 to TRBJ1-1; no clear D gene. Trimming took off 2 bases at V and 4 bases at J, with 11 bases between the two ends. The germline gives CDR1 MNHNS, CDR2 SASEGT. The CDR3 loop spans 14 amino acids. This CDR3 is CASSEIHGTTEAFF. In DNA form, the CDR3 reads TGTGCCAGCAGTGAAATTCACGGTACCACTGAAGCTTTCTTT.

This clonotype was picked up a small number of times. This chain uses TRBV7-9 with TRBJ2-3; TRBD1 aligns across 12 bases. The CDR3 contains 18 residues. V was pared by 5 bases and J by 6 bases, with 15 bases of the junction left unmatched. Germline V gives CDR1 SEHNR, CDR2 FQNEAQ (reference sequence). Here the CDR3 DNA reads TGTGCCAGCAGCCGGGGGGATTCGGGACAGGGGGCAAGTGATACGCAGTATTTT. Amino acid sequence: CASSRGDSGQGASDTQYF. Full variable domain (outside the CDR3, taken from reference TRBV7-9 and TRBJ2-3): DTGVSQNPRHKITKRGQNVTFRCDPISEHNRLYWYRQTLGQGPEFLTYFQNEAQLEKSRLLSDRFSAERPKGSFSTLEIQRTEQGDSAMYLCASSRGDSGQGASDTQYFGPGTRLTVL.

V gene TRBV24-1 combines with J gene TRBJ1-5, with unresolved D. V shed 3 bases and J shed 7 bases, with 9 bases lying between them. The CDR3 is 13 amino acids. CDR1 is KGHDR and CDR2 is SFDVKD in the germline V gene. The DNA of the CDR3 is TGTGCCACCAGTGATCGCTGGGAACAGCCCCAGCATTTT. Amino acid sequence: CATSDRWEQPQHF.

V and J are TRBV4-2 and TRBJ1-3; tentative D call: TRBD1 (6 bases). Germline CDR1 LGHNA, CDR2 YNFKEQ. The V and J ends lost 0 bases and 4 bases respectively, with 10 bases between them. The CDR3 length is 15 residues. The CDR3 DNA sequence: TGTGCCAGCAGCCAAGAACAGGGAACCGGAAACACCATATATTTT. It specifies CASSQEQGTGNTIYF.

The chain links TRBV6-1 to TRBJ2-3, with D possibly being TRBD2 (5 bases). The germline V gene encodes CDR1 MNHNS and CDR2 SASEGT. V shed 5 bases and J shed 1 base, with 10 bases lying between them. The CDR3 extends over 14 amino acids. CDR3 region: CASSNRGGTDTQYF. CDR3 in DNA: TGTGCCAGCAGTAACCGGGGTGGCACAGATACGCAGTATTTT.

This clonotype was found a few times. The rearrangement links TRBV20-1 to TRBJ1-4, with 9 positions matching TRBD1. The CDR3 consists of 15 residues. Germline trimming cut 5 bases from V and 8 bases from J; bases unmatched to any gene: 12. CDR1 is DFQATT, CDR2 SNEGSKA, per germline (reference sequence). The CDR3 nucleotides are TGCAGTGCTTCATCACCGGGACAGGGAAGCGAAAAACTGTTTTTT. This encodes CSASSPGQGSEKLFF.

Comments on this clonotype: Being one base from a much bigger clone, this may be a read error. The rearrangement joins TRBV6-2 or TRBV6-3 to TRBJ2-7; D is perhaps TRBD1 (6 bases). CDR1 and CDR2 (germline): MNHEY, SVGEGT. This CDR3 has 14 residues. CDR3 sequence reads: CVSNKQGFKAEQYF. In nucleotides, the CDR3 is TGTGTCAGCAACAAACAGGGTTTTAAGGCCGAGCAGTACTTC.

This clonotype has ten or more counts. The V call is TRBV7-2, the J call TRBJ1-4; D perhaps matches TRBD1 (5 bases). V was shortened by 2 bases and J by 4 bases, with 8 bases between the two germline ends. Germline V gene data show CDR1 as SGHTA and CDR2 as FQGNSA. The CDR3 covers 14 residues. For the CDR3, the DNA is TGTGCCAGCAGCTTACCAGGGAGTAATGAAAAACTGTTTTTT. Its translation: CASSLPGSNEKLFF.

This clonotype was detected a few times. The CDR3 nucleotides are TGTGCCAGCAGTTACACTTTAGGACAGGGTATTTCGAACACTGAAGCTTTCTTT. Its protein product is CASSYTLGQGISNTEAFF. The chain links TRBV6-5 to TRBJ1-1, with 8 bases fitting TRBD1. Germline trimming cut 2 bases from V and 1 base from J; bases unmatched to any gene: 12. The CDR3 extends over 18 amino acids. The germline V gene encodes CDR1 MNHEY and CDR2 SVGAGI.

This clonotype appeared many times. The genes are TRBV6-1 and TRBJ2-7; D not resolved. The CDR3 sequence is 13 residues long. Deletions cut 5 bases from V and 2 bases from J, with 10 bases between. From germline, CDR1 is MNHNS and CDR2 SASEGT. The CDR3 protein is CASSSLGTYEQYF. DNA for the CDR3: TGTGCCAGCAGTAGTCTAGGGACCTACGAGCAGTACTTC.

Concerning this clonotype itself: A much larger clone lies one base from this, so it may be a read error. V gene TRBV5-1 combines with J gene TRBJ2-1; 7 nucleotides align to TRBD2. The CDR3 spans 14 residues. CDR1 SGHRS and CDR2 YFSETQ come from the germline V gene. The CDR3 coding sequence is TGCGCCAGCGGCTTGGGGGAGGGCCGGAATGAGCAGTTCTTC. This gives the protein CASGLGEGRNEQFF. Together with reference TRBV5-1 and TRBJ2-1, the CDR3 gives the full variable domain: KAGVTQTPRYLIKTRGQQVTLSCSPISGHRSVSWYQQTPGQGLQFLFEYFSETQRNKGNFPGRFSGRQFSNSRSEMNVSTLELGDSALYLCASGLGEGRNEQFFGPGTRLTVL.

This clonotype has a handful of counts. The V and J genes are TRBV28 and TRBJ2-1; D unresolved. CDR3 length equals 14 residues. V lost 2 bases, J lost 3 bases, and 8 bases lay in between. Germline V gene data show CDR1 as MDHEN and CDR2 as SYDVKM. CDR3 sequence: CASSLSLVYNEQFF. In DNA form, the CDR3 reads TGTGCCAGCAGTTTAAGCCTAGTCTACAATGAGCAGTTCTTC. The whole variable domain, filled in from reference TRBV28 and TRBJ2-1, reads DVKVTQSSRYLVKRTGEKVFLECVQDMDHENMFWYRQDPGLGLRLIYFSYDVKMKEKGDIPEGYSVSREKKERFSLILESASTNQTSMYLCASSLSLVYNEQFFGPGTRLTVL.

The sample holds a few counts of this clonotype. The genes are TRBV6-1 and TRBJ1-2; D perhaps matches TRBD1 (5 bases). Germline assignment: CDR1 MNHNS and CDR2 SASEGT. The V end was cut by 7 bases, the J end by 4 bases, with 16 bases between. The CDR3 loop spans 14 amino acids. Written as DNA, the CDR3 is TGTGCCAGCACACAGGCCAGGTCGGTCTATGGCTACACCTTC. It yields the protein CASTQARSVYGYTF.